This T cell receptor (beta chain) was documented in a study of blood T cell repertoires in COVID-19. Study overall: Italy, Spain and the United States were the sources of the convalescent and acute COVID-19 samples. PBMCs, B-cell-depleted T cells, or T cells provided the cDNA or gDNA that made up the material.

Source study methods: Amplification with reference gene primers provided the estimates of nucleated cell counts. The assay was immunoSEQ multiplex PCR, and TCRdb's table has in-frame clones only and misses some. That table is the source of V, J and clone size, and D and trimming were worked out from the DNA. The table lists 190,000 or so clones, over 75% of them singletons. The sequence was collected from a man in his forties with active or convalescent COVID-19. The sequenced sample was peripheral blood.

The chain's CDR3 is CASKSGAQGGLESGAFF. CDR3 bases: TGTGCCAGCAAATCAGGGGCACAGGGAGGGCTTGAGTCGGGAGCTTTCTTT. The rearrangement links TRBV19 to TRBJ1-1; tentatively, D is TRBD1 (6 bases). The CDR3 sequence is 17 residues long. Germline V gene data show CDR1 as LNHDA and CDR2 as SQIVND (reference sequence). V lost 9 bases and J 10 bases, leaving 33 bases between the germline ends. Full variable domain (rest looked up from reference TRBV19 and TRBJ1-1): DGGITQSPKYLFRKEGQNVTLSCEQNLNHDAMYWYRQDPGQGLRLIYYSQIVNDFQKGDIAEGYSVSREKKESFPLTVTSAQKNPTAFYLCASKSGAQGGLESGAFFGQGTRLTVV.